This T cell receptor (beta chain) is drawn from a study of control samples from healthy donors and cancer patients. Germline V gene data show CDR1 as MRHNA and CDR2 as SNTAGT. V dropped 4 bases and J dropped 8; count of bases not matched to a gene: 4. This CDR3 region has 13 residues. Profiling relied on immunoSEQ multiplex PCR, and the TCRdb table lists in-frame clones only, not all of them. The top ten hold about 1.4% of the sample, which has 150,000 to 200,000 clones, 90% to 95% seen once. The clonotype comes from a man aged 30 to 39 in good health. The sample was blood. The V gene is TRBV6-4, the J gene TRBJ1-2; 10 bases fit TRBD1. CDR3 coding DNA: TGTGCCAGCAGTGGGGACAGGGGACGCGGCTACACCTTC. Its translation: CASSGDRGRGYTF.